This T cell receptor beta chain derives from a study of blood T cell repertoires in COVID-19. Study information: The origin of the acute and convalescent COVID-19 samples was the United States, Italy and Spain. T cells, B-cell-depleted T cells, or PBMCs provided the cDNA or gDNA that served as material.

CDR3 length: 15 amino acids. Trimming took 7 bases from V and 3 from J; bases not matched to a gene: 10. The germline V gene encodes CDR1 SQVTM and CDR2 ANQGSEA. How the authors handled the data: Estimated nucleated cell counts came from reference gene primer amplification. Using immunoSEQ multiplex PCR, the repertoire was profiled, and TCRdb retains in-frame clones only, with some absent. From that table come the V and J calls and clone size; the DNA was used to work out D and trimming. The sample records a few hundred thousand clones, 85% to 90% being singletons. The J gene is TRBJ1-4, the V gene TRBV29-1; 8 bases are a match to TRBD1. The source of this sequence is a man aged 80 or over with acute or convalescent COVID-19. Source material: peripheral blood. CDR3 DNA: TGCAGCGCTTCCGACAGGGGATGGGCTAATGAAAAACTGTTTTTT. Protein product: CSASDRGWANEKLFF.